These 7 T cell receptor beta chains originate from one sample sequenced in a study of cytomegalovirus exposure and HLA in healthy donors. The PCR was carried out with 60 Vbeta primers and 13 Jbeta primers. Measured with immunoSEQ multiplex PCR; TCRdb has only the in-frame clones, and not every one. The sample carries about 38,000 clones, 66% recorded once. What was sequenced was PBMCs. Receptors were obtained from a man between 45 and 60 years old in good health and CMV-seropositive.

In this sample, this clone turned up a few times. The V call is TRBV4-2, the J call TRBJ2-7, with 12 nucleotides matching TRBD1. Germline loops: CDR1 LGHNA, CDR2 YNFKEQ. Trimming cost V 4 bases and J 2 bases; bases outside gene matches: 3. The CDR3 runs 15 residues. For the CDR3, the DNA is TGTGCCAGCAGCCCCGGGACAGGGGGCACCTACGAGCAGTACTTC. Translation: CASSPGTGGTYEQYF.

This chain uses TRBV28 with TRBJ1-6; 7 positions match TRBD1. This CDR3 is built from 14 residues. From germline, CDR1 is MDHEN and CDR2 SYDVKM. V dropped 3 bases and J dropped 11; count of bases not matched to a gene: 7. CDR3 protein: CASSLGQRRTPLHF. The CDR3 bases are TGTGCCAGCAGTTTGGGACAGAGGAGAACACCCCTCCACTTT. The full variable domain, in which reference TRBV28 and TRBJ1-6 provide the parts outside the CDR3, is DVKVTQSSRYLVKRTGEKVFLECVQDMDHENMFWYRQDPGLGLRLIYFSYDVKMKEKGDIPEGYSVSREKKERFSLILESASTNQTSMYLCASSLGQRRTPLHFGNGTRLTVT.

The chain carries TRBV9 and TRBJ2-1; 8 nucleotides align to TRBD1. CDR1 is SGDLS and CDR2 is YYNGEE in the germline V gene. The CDR3 consists of 15 residues. V gave up 2 bases and J gave up 0 bases; unmatched junction bases: 1. CDR3 protein: CASSVGTGSYNEQFF. CDR3 nucleotides: TGTGCCAGCAGCGTTGGGACAGGCTCCTACAATGAGCAGTTCTTC.

The chain combines TRBV7-8 with TRBJ2-3; 8 nucleotides agree with TRBD2. From germline, CDR1 is SGHVS and CDR2 FQNEAQ. V lost 3 bases and J lost 4; bases outside the gene matches: 6. The CDR3 covers 15 residues. The CDR3, as DNA: TGTGCCAGCAGCTTTGTACTAGCGGAGTCAGATACGCAGTATTTT. Amino acids: CASSFVLAESDTQYF.

This chain connects TRBV11-2 to TRBJ1-2; D call uncertain. CDR3 size: 15 residues. CDR1 and CDR2 (germline): SGHAT, FQNNGV. V was shortened by 2 bases and J by 1 base, with 11 bases between the two germline ends. The chain's CDR3 is CASSLTPSLNYGYTF. CDR3 DNA: TGTGCCAGCAGCTTAACGCCCTCACTTAACTATGGCTACACCTTC.

This rearrangement joins TRBV9 to TRBJ1-5, with 7 bases identical to TRBD1. V shed 3 bases, J shed 3 bases, and the junction held 6 bases outside the gene matches. The CDR3 runs to 15 residues. Germline V gene data show CDR1 as SGDLS and CDR2 as YYNGEE. The CDR3 nucleotides are TGTGCCAGCAGCGAAACAGGGGACCCCAATCAGCCCCAGCATTTT. Translated, it gives CASSETGDPNQPQHF.

This chain joins TRBV7-9 and TRBJ2-7, with D maybe TRBD1 (6 bases). Germline lookup yields CDR1 SEHNR and CDR2 FQNEAQ (reference sequence). The CDR3 extends over 16 amino acids. The germline V and J ends were trimmed by 5 bases and 6 bases, with 23 bases remaining between them. The CDR3 DNA follows: TGTGCCAGCAGCCGACCCGGGAACAGGGTCGCACTCGAGCAGTACTTC. Translated, it gives CASSRPGNRVALEQYF.